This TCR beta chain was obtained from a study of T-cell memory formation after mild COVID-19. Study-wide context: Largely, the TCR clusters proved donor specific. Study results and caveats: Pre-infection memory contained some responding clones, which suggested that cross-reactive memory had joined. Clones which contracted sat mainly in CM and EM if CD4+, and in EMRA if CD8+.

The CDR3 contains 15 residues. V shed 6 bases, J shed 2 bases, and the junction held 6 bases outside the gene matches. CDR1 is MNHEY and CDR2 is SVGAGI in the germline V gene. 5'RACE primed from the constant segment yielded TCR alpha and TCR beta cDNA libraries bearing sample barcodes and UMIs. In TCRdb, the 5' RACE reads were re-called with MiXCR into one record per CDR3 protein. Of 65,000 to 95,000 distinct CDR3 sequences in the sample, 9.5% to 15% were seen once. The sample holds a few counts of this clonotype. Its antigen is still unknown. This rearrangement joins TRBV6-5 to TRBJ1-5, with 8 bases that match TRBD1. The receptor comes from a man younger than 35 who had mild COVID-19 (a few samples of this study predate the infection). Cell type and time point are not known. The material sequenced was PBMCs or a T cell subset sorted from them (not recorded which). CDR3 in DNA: TGTGCCAGCAGCCGCGGACAGGGAGGCAATCAGCCCCAGCATTTT. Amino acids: CASSRGQGGNQPQHF.